This record covers a single T cell receptor beta chain. The sample belongs to a study of blood T cell repertoires in COVID-19. Study information: Nucleic acid was either cDNA or gDNA, and it came from T cells, B-cell-depleted T cells, or PBMCs.

Some clones are missing from TCRdb's copy, which holds only in-frame ones; the method was immunoSEQ multiplex PCR. The table lists some 210,000 clones, approximately 90% of them singletons, with more than 0.7% in the top ten. There are 13 residues in the CDR3. The germline gives CDR1 MNHEY, CDR2 SMNVEV (reference sequence). The V end lost 8 bases, the J end lost 5 bases, and 15 bases lay between the germline ends. This clonotype was obtained from a man in his 60s with COVID-19, enrolled during active disease. The chain has TRBV27 and TRBJ2-5; the D gene is possibly TRBD1 (6 bases). What was sequenced was peripheral blood. CDR3 sequence: CASHLDRHETQYF. The CDR3 nucleotides are TGTGCCAGCCACCTCGACAGGCACGAGACCCAGTACTTC.